These 22 T cell receptor beta chains came from one sample sequenced in a study of blood T cell repertoires in COVID-19. The protocol was immunoSEQ multiplex PCR, while the TCRdb copy is restricted to in-frame clones and leaves out a portion. The sample carries 250,000 to 300,000 clones, more than 75% recorded once. Sequenced material: peripheral blood. The receptor set was obtained from a woman aged 60-75 years with COVID-19, enrolled during active disease.

V and J are TRBV11-2 and TRBJ2-1; 10 bases match TRBD1. The germline V gene has CDR1 SGHAT and CDR2 FQNNGV. With 5 bases clipped from V and 9 bases from J, the junction kept 7 bases outside the gene matches. The length of the CDR3 is 14 residues. CDR3: CASSPGQGSAEQFF. CDR3 sequence (DNA): TGTGCCAGCAGCCCGGGACAGGGGTCAGCTGAGCAGTTCTTC.

The V gene is TRBV21-1, the J gene TRBJ2-2; TRBD2 is taken as the D call from the table, unchecked against the DNA. TRBV21-1 is flagged as a pseudogene. This CDR3 is 17 amino acids long. Here the CDR3 reads CASSLPPGGTSTGELFF. CDR3 nucleotide sequence: TGTGCCAGCAGCCTACCTCCGGGCGGGACGTCGACCGGGGAGCTGTTTTTT.

V is TRBV6-4 and J is TRBJ2-1; 7 bases are shared with TRBD1. There are 15 residues in the CDR3. CDR1 MRHNA and CDR2 SNTAGT come from the germline V gene. With V trimmed by 5 bases and J by 3 bases, 7 bases remained unmatched. The chain's CDR3 is CASSQEQGIYNEQFF. Written as DNA, the CDR3 is TGTGCCAGCAGTCAGGAACAGGGGATCTACAATGAGCAGTTCTTC.

This clone is a singleton in its sample. The chain employs TRBV19 and TRBJ1-2, with TRBD1 as a possible D gene (5 bases). CDR3 length: 14 residues. V lost 7 bases, J lost 0 bases, and 12 bases lay in between. Germline assignment: CDR1 LNHDA and CDR2 SQIVND (reference sequence). CDR3 nucleotides: TGTGCCAGTACCCCGGGGGGAGCTAACTATGGCTACACCTTC. It specifies CASTPGGANYGYTF.

As concerns this clone: The same CDR3 arises from other DNA sequences in this sample as well. This rearrangement joins TRBV4-3 to TRBJ2-3; D gene uncertain. The CDR3 is made up of 14 amino acids. The germline CDR1 and CDR2 sequences are LGHNA and YSLEER. The germline V and J ends were trimmed by 0 bases and 1 base, with 5 bases remaining between them. CDR3 residues: CASSQDSGTDTQYF. The DNA of the CDR3 is TGCGCCAGCAGCCAAGATTCGGGCACAGATACGCAGTATTTT.

The chain has TRBV19 and TRBJ2-5; D gene uncertain. V was clipped by 3 bases and J by 1 base, with 6 bases between them. This CDR3 comprises 13 residues. Germline CDR1 reads LNHDA; CDR2 reads SQIVND (reference sequence). The chain's CDR3 is CASSIGPQETQYF. The DNA of the CDR3 is TGTGCCAGTAGTATCGGTCCCCAAGAGACCCAGTACTTC. Full variable domain (remainder filled in from reference TRBV19 and TRBJ2-5): DGGITQSPKYLFRKEGQNVTLSCEQNLNHDAMYWYRQDPGQGLRLIYYSQIVNDFQKGDIAEGYSVSREKKESFPLTVTSAQKNPTAFYLCASSIGPQETQYFGPGTRLLVL.

The chain joins TRBV29-1 to TRBJ1-2; 7 nucleotides match TRBD1. CDR3 length equals 12 residues. The trim removed 3 bases at V and 6 bases at J, leaving 4 bases unmatched. Per germline, CDR1 SQVTM and CDR2 ANQGSEA. The CDR3 DNA reads TGCAGCGTTGATGGGACAGACCATGGCTACACCTTC. Translating gives CSVDGTDHGYTF.

The chain is built from TRBV28 and TRBJ1-3, with 8 bases aligning to TRBD1. This CDR3 contains 13 residues. After removal of 2 bases from V and 11 bases from J, the junction contained 5 bases not matched to a gene. Germline CDR1 MDHEN, CDR2 SYDVKM. In nucleotides, the CDR3 is TGTGCCAGCAGTTTAATCGGACAGGGCCCCATATATTTT. Protein sequence: CASSLIGQGPIYF.

In its sample, this clone was seen once. V is TRBV30 and J is TRBJ1-1; D is unclear. The CDR3 sequence is 13 residues long. Germline V gene sequence: CDR1 GTSNPN, CDR2 SVGIG (reference sequence). Trimming took off 1 base at V and 7 bases at J, with 13 bases between the two ends. The CDR3 sequence: CAWSGFAGVEAFF. In DNA, the CDR3 is TGTGCCTGGAGTGGTTTTGCAGGCGTTGAAGCTTTCTTT. The full variable domain, in which reference TRBV30 and TRBJ1-1 provide the parts outside the CDR3, is SQTIHQWPATLVQPVGSPLSLECTVEGTSNPNLYWYRQAAGRGLQLLFYSVGIGQISSEVPQNLSASRPQDRQFILSSKKLLLSDSGFYLCAWSGFAGVEAFFGQGTRLTVV.

The gene calls are TRBV6-5 and TRBJ2-6, with 9 bases that match TRBD1. The CDR3 extends over 15 amino acids. CDR1 is MNHEY and CDR2 is SVGAGI in the germline V gene. The ends lost 5 bases at V and 4 bases at J; junction bases unmatched: 3. DNA for the CDR3: TGTGCCAGCAGTCGGACAGGGGTCGGGGCCAACGTCCTGACTTTC. Translating gives CASSRTGVGANVLTF.

The V and J genes are TRBV2 and TRBJ2-1, with TRBD2 identical over 11 bases. Germline values: CDR1 SNHLY, CDR2 FYNNEI. V lost 9 bases, J lost 1 base, and 17 bases stayed unmatched. The CDR3 has 19 amino acids. CDR3 in amino acids: CASKRRPGLAEESYNEQFF. The CDR3 DNA is TGTGCCAGTAAAAGGAGACCGGGACTAGCGGAAGAATCCTACAATGAGCAGTTCTTC.

V gene TRBV6-5 combines with J gene TRBJ1-2, with TRBD1 identical over 8 bases. Germline V lookup: CDR1 MNHEY, CDR2 SVGAGI. Trimming took 6 bases from V and 2 from J; bases not matched to a gene: 2. The CDR3 runs 13 residues. CDR3 coding DNA: TGTGCCAGCAGGGACAGGGCGAACTATGGCTACACCTTC. Translated, it gives CASRDRANYGYTF.

V is TRBV7-9 and J is TRBJ2-3; D call uncertain. Germline loops: CDR1 SEHNR, CDR2 FQNEAQ (reference sequence). This CDR3 comprises 14 residues. V lost 1 base and J 0 bases, leaving 5 bases between the germline ends. CDR3 DNA sequence: TGTGCCAGCAGCTTAGAACTTAGCACAGATACGCAGTATTTT. The encoded protein is CASSLELSTDTQYF.

The V gene is TRBV27, the J gene TRBJ1-1; D uncertain. This CDR3 is 12 amino acids long. CDR1 and CDR2 (germline): MNHEY, SMNVEV (reference sequence). The V end lost 10 bases, the J end lost 1 base, and 10 bases lay between the germline ends. CDR3 in DNA: TGTGCCACCCGATCAGGGAACACTGAAGCTTTCTTT. This encodes CATRSGNTEAFF.

The genes are TRBV9 and TRBJ2-2; 12 bases align to TRBD1. Germline V gives CDR1 SGDLS, CDR2 YYNGEE. The junction had 12 bases not matched to a gene; V was cut back by 3 bases and J by 3 bases. The CDR3 consists of 19 residues. The chain's CDR3 is CASSALRVGQGAYTGELFF. CDR3 DNA sequence: TGTGCCAGCAGCGCGCTCAGGGTGGGACAGGGGGCGTACACCGGGGAGCTGTTTTTT.

The chain joins TRBV6-1 to TRBJ1-3; D unresolved. The ends were cut back, 2 bases at V and 0 bases at J, with 8 bases in the middle. The CDR3 runs 15 residues. CDR1 is MNHNS and CDR2 is SASEGT in the germline V gene. In DNA, the CDR3 is TGTGCCAGCAGTGAAAGCACGTTCTCTGGAAACACCATATATTTT. Its protein product is CASSESTFSGNTIYF.

This clone was seen once. V gene TRBV5-6 combines with J gene TRBJ2-3, with 9 bases fitting TRBD1. This CDR3 contains 15 residues. Germline CDR1 is SGHDT and CDR2 is YYEEEE. Trimming at V came to 4 bases and at J to 6 bases, leaving 9 bases not matched to a gene. The CDR3 reads CASSLPNRGQDTQYF. In DNA, the CDR3 is TGTGCCAGCAGCCTGCCCAACAGGGGGCAGGATACGCAGTATTTT.

The rearrangement uses TRBV19 and TRBJ2-7; TRBD1 matches 9 bases. The V gene end was trimmed by 5 bases and the J gene end by 6 bases; junction bases not matched to a gene: 8. CDR1 is LNHDA, CDR2 SQIVND, per germline (reference sequence). The CDR3 spans 14 residues. The CDR3 region is CASSLPGQGGEQYF. CDR3 DNA sequence: TGTGCCAGTAGTTTACCGGGACAGGGTGGCGAGCAGTACTTC.

V usage is TRBV7-9 and J usage is TRBJ1-2, with D perhaps matching TRBD1 (6 bases). The germline V gene has CDR1 SEHNR and CDR2 FQNEAQ (reference sequence). The ends were cut back, 6 bases at V and 2 bases at J, with 10 bases in the middle. The CDR3 contains 13 residues. CDR3 nucleotides: TGTGCCAGCAGTAGACAGGACAACTATGGCTACACCTTC. This translates into CASSRQDNYGYTF.

This chain connects TRBV20-1 to TRBJ2-7; tentatively, D is TRBD1 (6 bases). The CDR3 sequence is 15 residues long. The germline CDR1 and CDR2 sequences are DFQATT and SNEGSKA (reference sequence). Trimming shortened V by 3 bases and J by 3 bases, and 18 bases separated the two germline ends. The CDR3 coding sequence is TGCAGTGCTAGTTTTCGCCGGGACATAAACTACGAGCAGTACTTC. The encoded protein is CSASFRRDINYEQYF.

The V call is TRBV11-2, the J call TRBJ1-2; 9 bases agree with TRBD1. Germline lookup yields CDR1 SGHAT and CDR2 FQNNGV. This CDR3 spans 16 amino acids. With 4 bases clipped from V and 4 bases from J, the junction kept 10 bases outside the gene matches. The CDR3 protein is CASSSPHRGPFYGYTF. The CDR3 bases are TGTGCCAGCAGCTCCCCCCACAGGGGGCCCTTCTATGGCTACACCTTC.

This chain links TRBV27 with TRBJ2-3, with 14 bases aligning to TRBD2. V trimming: 5 bases; J trimming: 3 bases; junction bases outside the gene matches: 4. CDR1 and CDR2 (germline): MNHEY, SMNVEV (reference sequence). This CDR3 has 16 residues. The CDR3 region is CASSKRTSGRTDTQYF. CDR3 DNA sequence: TGTGCCAGCAGTAAAAGGACTAGCGGGAGGACAGATACGCAGTATTTT.